At least ten counts were recorded for the clone carrying this TCR beta chain. What it binds is not known. A single record per CDR3 protein comes from TCRdb applying MiXCR to the reads. The sample lists 900,000 to 950,000 distinct CDR3 sequences, roughly 30% occurring once. This sample was included in a study of T cell repertoires in cytomegalovirus infection. Study at large: The authors relied on CMV epitopes, both recently identified HLA-C-restricted and well-studied HLA-B-restricted.

Study conclusions and caveats: Dominating the ex vivo response were HLA-C-restricted CMV-specific TCR beta clonotypes.

V shed 2 bases and J shed 10 bases, with 12 bases lying between them. There are 13 residues in the CDR3. This TCR was sampled from a human donor in good health (CMV status not recorded). Some clones in this sample may be carry-over from other donors' samples. The rearrangement joins TRBV12-3 or TRBV12-4 to TRBJ2-1; D uncertain. The material sequenced was cultured CD8+ T cells from PBMCs, taken from culture after CMV antigen stimulation. The CDR3: CASSLNLVPEQFF. The DNA of the CDR3 is TGTGCCAGCAGTTTAAATCTAGTGCCGGAGCAGTTCTTC.